The sequence of this T cell receptor beta chain was determined in a study of blood T cell repertoires in COVID-19. The wider study: The United States, Italy and Spain were the sources of the acute and convalescent COVID-19 samples.

As handled by the study authors: Estimation of nucleated cell counts was performed using reference gene primer amplification. The protocol was immunoSEQ multiplex PCR, while the TCRdb copy is restricted to in-frame clones and leaves out a portion. V and J calls plus clone size are reproduced from that table; the DNA served to infer D and trimming. Here the sample spans 450,000 to 500,000 clones, less than 90% being singletons. Trimming at V came to 3 bases and at J to 9 bases, leaving 13 bases not matched to a gene. This CDR3 region has 16 residues. CDR1 and CDR2 (germline): SGHTS, YDEGEE. What was sequenced was PBMCs or T cells enriched from blood (not recorded which). The chain employs TRBV5-8 and TRBJ2-1; TRBD1 aligns across 9 bases. This sequence was found in a woman aged 55-69 years who had recovered from COVID-19. The DNA of the CDR3 is TGTGCCAGCAGCTGGGGACAGGGACTCCTTGGCGGTGAGCAGTTCTTC. This gives the protein CASSWGQGLLGGEQFF. Full variable domain (outside the CDR3, taken from reference TRBV5-8 and TRBJ2-1): EAGVTQSPTHLIKTRGQQATLRCSPISGHTSVYWYQQALGLGLQFLLWYDEGEERNRGNFPPRFSGRQFPNYSSELNVNALELEDSALYLCASSWGQGLLGGEQFFGPGTRLTVL.